This T cell receptor beta chain comes out of a study of control samples from healthy donors and cancer patients. The CDR3 length is 15 residues. Looked up from germline, CDR1 is LNHNV and CDR2 is YYDKDF (reference sequence). The V gene lost 0 bases and the J gene lost 0 bases, with 9 bases spanning the gap. Libraries were prepared by immunoSEQ multiplex PCR; TCRdb keeps only in-frame clonotypes and omits some of them. The sample lists about 130,000 clones, 80% to 95% occurring once. The sequencing sample was made of PBMCs. This chain uses TRBV15 with TRBJ2-7; D is uncertain. The sequence derives from an elderly man with head and neck cancer. CDR3 sequence (DNA): TGTGCCACCAGCAGAGAGCTAAGGAGCTCCTACGAGCAGTACTTC. As protein: CATSRELRSSYEQYF.